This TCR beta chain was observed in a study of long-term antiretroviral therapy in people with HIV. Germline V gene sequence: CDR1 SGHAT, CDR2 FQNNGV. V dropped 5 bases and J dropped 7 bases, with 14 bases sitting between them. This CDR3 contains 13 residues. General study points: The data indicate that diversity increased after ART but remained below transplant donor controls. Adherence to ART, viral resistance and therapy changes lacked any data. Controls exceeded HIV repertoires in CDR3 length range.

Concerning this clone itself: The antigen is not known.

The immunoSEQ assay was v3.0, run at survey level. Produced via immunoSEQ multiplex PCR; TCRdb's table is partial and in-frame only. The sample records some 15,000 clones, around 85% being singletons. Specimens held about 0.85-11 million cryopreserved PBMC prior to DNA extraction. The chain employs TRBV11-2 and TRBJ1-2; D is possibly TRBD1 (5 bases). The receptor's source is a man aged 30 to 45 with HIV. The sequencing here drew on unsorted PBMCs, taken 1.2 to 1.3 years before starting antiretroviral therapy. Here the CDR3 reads CASSPGLGGGYTF. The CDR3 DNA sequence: TGTGCCAGCAGCCCCGGACTCGGGGGTGGCTACACCTTC. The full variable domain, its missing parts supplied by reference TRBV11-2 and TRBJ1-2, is EAGVAQSPRYKIIEKRQSVAFWCNPISGHATLYWYQQILGQGPKLLIQFQNNGVVDDSQLPKDRFSAERLKGVDSTLKIQPAKLEDSAVYLCASSPGLGGGYTFGSGTRLTVV.